Following are 9 T cell receptor beta chains from one sample sequenced in a study of shared clonotypes between healthy human individuals. This table comes from immunoSEQ multiplex PCR, and its TCRdb copy is limited to in-frame clones, with some not included. Altogether under 1,900,000 clones are present, 97% to 99% being singletons, with the ten largest covering 0.3% to 0.45%. The sequenced sample was naive CD4+ T cells sorted from blood. Subset here: CD45RA+ positively selected. These receptors all stem from a man aged 30 to 45 in good health.

The chain links TRBV27 to TRBJ2-5; the D gene could be TRBD1 or TRBD2 (8 bases each). V was cut by 5 bases and J by 12 bases, with 22 bases left in between. Germline V gene data show CDR1 as MNHEY and CDR2 as SMNVEV (reference sequence). The CDR3 is 14 residues long. CDR3 region: CASSRSGTGLAKYF. The CDR3 nucleotides are TGTGCCAGCAGTAGATCCGGGACAGGACTAGCTAAGTACTTC.

The chain joins TRBV11-2 to TRBJ2-7; the D is unclear. This CDR3 has 16 amino acids. The V gene's germline CDR1 is SGHAT and CDR2 FQNNGV. V was pared by 1 base and J by 3 bases, with 16 bases between. CDR3 in amino acids: CASSLGNLVGYYEQYF. CDR3 in DNA: TGTGCCAGCAGCTTAGGCAATCTCGTGGGTTACTACGAGCAGTACTTC.

The chain couples TRBV2 to TRBJ1-5; D is perhaps TRBD1 (6 bases). V was trimmed by 4 bases and J by 5 bases, leaving 12 bases between them. The CDR3 is 14 residues long. The germline V gene encodes CDR1 SNHLY and CDR2 FYNNEI. The CDR3 DNA sequence: TGTGCCAGCAGTGGACAGGTATCACATCAGCCCCAGCATTTT. Translated, it gives CASSGQVSHQPQHF.

V gene TRBV9 combines with J gene TRBJ2-5; TRBD2 is a possible D gene (6 bases). Germline lookup yields CDR1 SGDLS and CDR2 YYNGEE. This CDR3 region has 15 residues. V dropped 4 bases and J dropped 5 bases, with 18 bases sitting between them. The CDR3 DNA is TGTGCCAGCAGCCCTACTGTTGGGGGGTCCGAGACCCAGTACTTC. Its translation: CASSPTVGGSETQYF.

The V gene is TRBV7-8, the J gene TRBJ2-3; tentatively, D is TRBD1 (5 bases). Germline assignment: CDR1 SGHVS and CDR2 FQNEAQ. The V end was cut by 0 bases, the J end by 2 bases, with 9 bases between. This CDR3 spans 15 amino acids. The CDR3 here is CASSLAPGPTDTQYF. The CDR3 DNA sequence: TGTGCCAGCAGCTTAGCGCCAGGGCCCACAGATACGCAGTATTTT.

Turning to this clone: Additional DNA sequences in this sample encode the identical CDR3. The chain joins TRBV9 to TRBJ1-1; D is uncertain. V was clipped by 0 bases and J by 0 bases, with 3 bases between them. The CDR3 is 13 amino acids. Germline values: CDR1 SGDLS, CDR2 YYNGEE. For the CDR3, the DNA is TGTGCCAGCAGCGTAGAGATGAACACTGAAGCTTTCTTT. It translates to CASSVEMNTEAFF.

This clone has just one count. The same CDR3 arises from other DNA sequences in this sample as well. V is TRBV6-4 and J is TRBJ2-7; 8 bases agree with TRBD2. J was trimmed by 1 base and V by 3 bases; bases with no gene match: 2. The CDR3 consists of 14 residues. Per the germline V gene, CDR1 is MRHNA and CDR2 is SNTAGT. The CDR3 DNA is TGTGCCAGCAGTGAGGCGGGAGGTTCCTACGAGCAGTACTTC. This codes for CASSEAGGSYEQYF.

This rearrangement joins TRBV7-9 to TRBJ1-1; D is perhaps TRBD1 (6 bases). Trimming took off 5 bases at V and 0 bases at J, with 13 bases between the two ends. The CDR3 is 15 residues long. CDR1 SEHNR and CDR2 FQNEAQ come from the germline V gene (reference sequence). CDR3 amino acids: CASSIGGGLNTEAFF. CDR3 in DNA: TGTGCCAGCAGCATCGGAGGGGGTCTGAACACTGAAGCTTTCTTT.

V is TRBV28 and J is TRBJ2-7; TRBD1 matches 9 bases. The germline gives CDR1 MDHEN, CDR2 SYDVKM. This CDR3 spans 16 amino acids. V shed 6 bases and J 6 bases; nucleotides not matched to a gene: 15. The CDR3 nucleotides read TGTGCCAGCAGCTCGGAAAACCGGGACAGGGAGGGCGAGCAGTACTTC. It codes for CASSSENRDREGEQYF.